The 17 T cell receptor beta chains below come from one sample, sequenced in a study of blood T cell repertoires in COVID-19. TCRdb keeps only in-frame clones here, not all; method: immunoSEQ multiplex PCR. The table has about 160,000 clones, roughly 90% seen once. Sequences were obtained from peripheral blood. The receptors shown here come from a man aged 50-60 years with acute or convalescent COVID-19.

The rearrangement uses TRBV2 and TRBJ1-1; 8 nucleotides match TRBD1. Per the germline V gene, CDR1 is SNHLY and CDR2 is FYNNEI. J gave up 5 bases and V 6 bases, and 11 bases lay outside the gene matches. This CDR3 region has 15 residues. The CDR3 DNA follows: TGTGCCAGCAGCGGACAGGGCACATCGAGTACTGAAGCTTTCTTT. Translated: CASSGQGTSSTEAFF.

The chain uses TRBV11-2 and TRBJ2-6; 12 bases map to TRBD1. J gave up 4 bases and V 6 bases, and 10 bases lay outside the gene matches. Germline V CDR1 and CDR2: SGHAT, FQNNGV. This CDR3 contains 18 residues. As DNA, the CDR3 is TGTGCCAGCAGACATCCGGGACAGGGGGCGATGGGGGCCAACGTCCTGACTTTC. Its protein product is CASRHPGQGAMGANVLTF.

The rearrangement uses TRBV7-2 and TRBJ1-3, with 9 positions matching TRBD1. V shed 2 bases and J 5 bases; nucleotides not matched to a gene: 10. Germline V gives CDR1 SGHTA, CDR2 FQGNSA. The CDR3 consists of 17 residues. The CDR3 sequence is CASSLLTSGTGRNTIYF. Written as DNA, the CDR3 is TGTGCCAGCAGCTTACTAACTTCCGGGACAGGGCGAAACACCATATATTTT.

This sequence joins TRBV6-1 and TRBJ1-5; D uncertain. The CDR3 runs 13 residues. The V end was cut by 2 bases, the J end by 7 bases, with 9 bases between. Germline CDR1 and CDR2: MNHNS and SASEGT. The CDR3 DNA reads TGTGCCAGCAGTGAAACAGTAGACCAGCCCCAGCATTTT. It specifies CASSETVDQPQHF.

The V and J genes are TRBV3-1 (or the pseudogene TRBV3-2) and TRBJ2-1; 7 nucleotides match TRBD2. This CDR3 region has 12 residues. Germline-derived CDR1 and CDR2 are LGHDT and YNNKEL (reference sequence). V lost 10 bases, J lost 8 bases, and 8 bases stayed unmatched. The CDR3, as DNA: TGTGCCACAAGGCGGGGAGGGGATGAGCAGTTCTTC. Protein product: CATRRGGDEQFF.

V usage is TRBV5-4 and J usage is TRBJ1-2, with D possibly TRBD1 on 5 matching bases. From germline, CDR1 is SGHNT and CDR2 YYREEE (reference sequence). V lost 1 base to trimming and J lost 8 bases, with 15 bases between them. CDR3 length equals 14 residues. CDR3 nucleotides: TGTGCCAGCAGCTTGCAGGGCAGGGAAGACGGCTACACCTTC. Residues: CASSLQGREDGYTF.

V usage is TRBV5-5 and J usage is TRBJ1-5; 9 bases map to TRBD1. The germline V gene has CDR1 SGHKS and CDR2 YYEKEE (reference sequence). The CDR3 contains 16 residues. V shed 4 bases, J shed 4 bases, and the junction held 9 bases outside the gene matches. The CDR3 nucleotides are TGTGCCAGCAGCCCGACCCCCGGGACAGGGAATCAGCCCCAGCATTTT. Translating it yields CASSPTPGTGNQPQHF.

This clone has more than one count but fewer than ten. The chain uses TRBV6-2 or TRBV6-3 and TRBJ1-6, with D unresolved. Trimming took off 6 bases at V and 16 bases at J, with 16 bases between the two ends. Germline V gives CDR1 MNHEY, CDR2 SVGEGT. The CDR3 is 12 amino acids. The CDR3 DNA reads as TGTGCCAGCAGCACGCCATTGGCCCGACTCCACTTT. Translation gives CASSTPLARLHF.

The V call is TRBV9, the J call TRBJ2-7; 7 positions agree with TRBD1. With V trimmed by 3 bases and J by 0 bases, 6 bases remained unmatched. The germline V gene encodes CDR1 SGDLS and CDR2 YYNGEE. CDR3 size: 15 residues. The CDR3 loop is CASSAQGKSSYEQYF. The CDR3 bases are TGTGCCAGCAGCGCACAGGGGAAAAGCTCCTACGAGCAGTACTTC. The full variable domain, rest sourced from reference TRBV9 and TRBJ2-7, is DSGVTQTPKHLITATGQRVTLRCSPRSGDLSVYWYQQSLDQGLQFLIQYYNGEERAKGNILERFSAQQFPDLHSELNLSSLELGDSALYFCASSAQGKSSYEQYFGPGTRLTVT.

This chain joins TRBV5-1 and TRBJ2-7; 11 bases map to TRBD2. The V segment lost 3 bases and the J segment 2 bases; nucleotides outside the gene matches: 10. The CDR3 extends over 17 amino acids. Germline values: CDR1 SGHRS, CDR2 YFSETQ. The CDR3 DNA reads TGCGCCAGCAGCTCGCGGCTAGCGGGAGGAATACCCTACGAGCAGTACTTC. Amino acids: CASSSRLAGGIPYEQYF.

As DNA, the CDR3 is TGCGCCAGCAGTGAGTCAGGTAGCCTCGACACAGATACGCAGTATTTT. It specifies CASSESGSLDTDTQYF. This chain uses TRBV10-2 with TRBJ2-3; D is unclear. The germline V and J ends were trimmed by 0 bases and 2 bases, with 12 bases remaining between them. Germline lookup yields CDR1 WSHSY and CDR2 SAAADI. This CDR3 has 16 residues.

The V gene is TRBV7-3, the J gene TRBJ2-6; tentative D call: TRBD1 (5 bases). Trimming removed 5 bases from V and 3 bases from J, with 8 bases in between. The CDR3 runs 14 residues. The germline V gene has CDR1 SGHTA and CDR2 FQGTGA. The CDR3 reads CASSPGIGANVLTF. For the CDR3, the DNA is TGTGCCAGCAGCCCAGGGATTGGGGCCAACGTCCTGACTTTC.

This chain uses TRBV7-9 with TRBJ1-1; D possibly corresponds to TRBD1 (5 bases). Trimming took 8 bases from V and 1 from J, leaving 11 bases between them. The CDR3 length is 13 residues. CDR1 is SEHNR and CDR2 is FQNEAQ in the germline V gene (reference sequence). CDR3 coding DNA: TGTGCCAGCGATAGCAGGGAGAACACTGAAGCTTTCTTT. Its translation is CASDSRENTEAFF.

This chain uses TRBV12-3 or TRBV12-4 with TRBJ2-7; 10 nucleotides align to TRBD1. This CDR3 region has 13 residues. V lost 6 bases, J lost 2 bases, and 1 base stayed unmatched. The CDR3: CASRGQGTYEQYF. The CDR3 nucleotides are TGTGCCAGCAGGGGACAGGGGACCTACGAGCAGTACTTC.

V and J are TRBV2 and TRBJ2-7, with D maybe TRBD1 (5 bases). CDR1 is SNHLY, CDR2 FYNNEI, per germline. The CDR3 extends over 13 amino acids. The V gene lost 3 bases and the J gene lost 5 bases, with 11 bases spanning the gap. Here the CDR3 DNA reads TGTGCCAGCAGTGAGAACACCAGGGACGAGCAGTACGTC. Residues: CASSENTRDEQYV.

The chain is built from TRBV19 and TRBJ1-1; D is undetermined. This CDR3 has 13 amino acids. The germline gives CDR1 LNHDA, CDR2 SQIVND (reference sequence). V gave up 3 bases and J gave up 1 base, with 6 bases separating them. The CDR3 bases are TGTGCCAGTAGTATTAGACAGAACACTGAAGCTTTCTTT. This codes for CASSIRQNTEAFF. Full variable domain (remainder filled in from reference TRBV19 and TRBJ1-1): DGGITQSPKYLFRKEGQNVTLSCEQNLNHDAMYWYRQDPGQGLRLIYYSQIVNDFQKGDIAEGYSVSREKKESFPLTVTSAQKNPTAFYLCASSIRQNTEAFFGQGTRLTVV.

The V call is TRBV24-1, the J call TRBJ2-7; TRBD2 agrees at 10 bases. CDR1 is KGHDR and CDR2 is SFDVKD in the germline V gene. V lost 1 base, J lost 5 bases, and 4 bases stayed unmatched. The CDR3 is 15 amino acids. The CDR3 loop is CATSDFASGSNEQYF. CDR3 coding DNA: TGTGCCACCAGTGATTTTGCTAGCGGGAGCAACGAGCAGTACTTC.